Following are 7 T cell receptor beta chains from one sample sequenced in a study of CD8 T cells in Susac syndrome. With random hexamers, about 0.5 to 1 ug RNA was reverse transcribed. TCRdb passed the immunoSEQ multiplex PCR reads through MiXCR, listing each CDR3 protein once. The data contain about 120,000 distinct CDR3 sequences, approximately 94% of them seen just once; the ten biggest clones take up approximately 0.12%. The sample comprised CD4+ T cells from PBMCs. The receptors originated from a human donor with multiple sclerosis.

This chain uses TRBV12-3 or TRBV12-4 with TRBJ1-2; possible D gene TRBD1, 5 bases. The V end was cut by 6 bases, the J end by 2 bases, with 13 bases between. This CDR3 contains 14 residues. The CDR3 DNA follows: TGTGCCAGCAGAACCGGGACGGGGAACTATGGCTACACCTTC. This encodes CASRTGTGNYGYTF.

Regarding this clonotype: An end of the junction does not agree with germline; a read error may underlie this. The gene calls are TRBV9 and TRBJ1-1; D is possibly TRBD1 (5 bases). Per germline, CDR1 SGDLS and CDR2 YYNGEE. The CDR3 is made up of 12 amino acids. CDR3 DNA sequence: TGTGCCAGCAGCGTAGAGGGGACTGGAGCTTTCTTT. Residues: CASSVEGTGAFF.

The gene calls are TRBV11-2 and TRBJ1-2; 8 bases are a match to TRBD1. V shed 5 bases, J shed 8 bases, and the junction held 7 bases outside the gene matches. The CDR3 totals 13 residues. Germline V gene data show CDR1 as SGHAT and CDR2 as FQNNGV. The CDR3 sequence is CASSETGGWGYTF. The CDR3 DNA is TGTGCCAGCAGCGAAACAGGGGGATGGGGCTACACCTTC.

The genes are TRBV4-2 and TRBJ1-1; no firm D call. CDR1 LGHNA and CDR2 YNFKEQ come from the germline V gene. The CDR3 covers 14 residues. The ends were cut back, 3 bases at V and 5 bases at J, with 13 bases in the middle. The CDR3 DNA sequence: TGTGCCAGCAGCCAGGATCCCCAGAAAACTGAAGCTTTCTTT. Its protein is CASSQDPQKTEAFF.

The chain uses TRBV12-3 or TRBV12-4 and TRBJ2-6, with unresolved D. The CDR3 sequence is 16 residues long. V shed 7 bases and J shed 0 bases, with 13 bases lying between them. CDR3 protein: CASTPAASSGANVLTF. The CDR3 DNA reads TGTGCCAGCACCCCGGCAGCGAGCTCTGGGGCCAACGTCCTGACTTTC.

This sequence joins TRBV5-1 and TRBJ2-4; TRBD2 is a possible D gene (5 bases). Trimming pared 8 bases from V and 3 bases from J, leaving 18 bases between. This CDR3 is built from 15 residues. CDR1 SGHRS and CDR2 YFSETQ come from the germline V gene. CDR3 bases: TGCGCCAGTAAATGGGATAGCGCGAGCAAAAACATTCAGTACTTC. Translated, it gives CASKWDSASKNIQYF.

The chain combines TRBV6-5 with TRBJ2-7; no definite D call. CDR1 and CDR2 (germline): MNHEY, SVGAGI. The CDR3 covers 14 residues. V lost 4 bases, J lost 6 bases, and 16 bases lay in between. CDR3 residues: CASSLRNVFGEQYF. CDR3 bases: TGTGCCAGCAGTTTAAGGAATGTGTTCGGCGAGCAGTACTTC.